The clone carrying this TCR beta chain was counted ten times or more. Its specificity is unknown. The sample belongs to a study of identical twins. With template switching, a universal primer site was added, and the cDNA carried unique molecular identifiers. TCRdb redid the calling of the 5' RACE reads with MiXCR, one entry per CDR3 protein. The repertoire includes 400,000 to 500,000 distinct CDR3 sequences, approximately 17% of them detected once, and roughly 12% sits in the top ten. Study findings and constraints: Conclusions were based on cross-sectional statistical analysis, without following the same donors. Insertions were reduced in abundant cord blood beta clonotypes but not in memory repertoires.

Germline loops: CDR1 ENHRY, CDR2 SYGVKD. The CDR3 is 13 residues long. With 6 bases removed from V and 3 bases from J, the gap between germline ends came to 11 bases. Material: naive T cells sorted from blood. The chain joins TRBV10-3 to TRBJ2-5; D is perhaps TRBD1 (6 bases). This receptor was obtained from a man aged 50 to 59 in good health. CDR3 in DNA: TGTGCCATCAGGCAGGGGTCGGAAGAGACCCAGTACTTC. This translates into CAIRQGSEETQYF.